This TCR beta chain was sequenced for a study of T cell repertoires in cytomegalovirus infection. At the level of the study: The authors relied on CMV epitopes, both recently identified HLA-C-restricted and well-studied HLA-B-restricted. Indications of both CMV infection and matching HLA type were provided by public TCR beta signatures.

TCRdb called the reads again in MiXCR, with one record for every CDR3 protein. The data contain about 340,000 distinct CDR3 sequences, around 29% of them singletons. CDR1 and CDR2 (germline): DFQATT, SNEGSKA (reference sequence). The CDR3 is 10 amino acids. Remarks on this clonotype: Antigen specificity is unknown. The junction shows a germline mismatch at one end, possibly a read error.

The rearrangement joins TRBV20-1 to TRBJ1-4; no firm D call. Sequencing was performed on cultured PBMCs, taken from culture after CMV antigen stimulation. The TCR originated in a human donor in good health (CMV status not recorded). Some clones in this sample may be carry-over from other donors' samples. The CDR3 DNA reads as TGCAGTGCTAGAGATCTCGTGCCCATTTTT. This gives the protein CSARDLVPIF.